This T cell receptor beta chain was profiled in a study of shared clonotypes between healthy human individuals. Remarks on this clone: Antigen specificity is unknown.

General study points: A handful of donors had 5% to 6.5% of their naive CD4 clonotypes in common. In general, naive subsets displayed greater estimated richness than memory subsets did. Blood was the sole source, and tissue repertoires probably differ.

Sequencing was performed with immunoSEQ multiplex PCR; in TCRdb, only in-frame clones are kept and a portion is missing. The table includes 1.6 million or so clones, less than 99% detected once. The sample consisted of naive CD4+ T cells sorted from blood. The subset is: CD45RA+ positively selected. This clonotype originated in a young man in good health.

CDR3 bases: TGTGCCTGGATCCCCCCACGAGATGGCTACACCTTC. Translating it yields CAWIPPRDGYTF. The chain joins TRBV30 to TRBJ1-2; no clear D. V gave up 4 bases and J gave up 6 bases, with 12 bases separating them. Germline-derived CDR1 and CDR2 are GTSNPN and SVGIG (reference sequence). The CDR3 is made up of 12 amino acids.